Following are 32 T cell receptor beta chains from one sample sequenced in a study of cytomegalovirus exposure and HLA in healthy donors. Profiled with immunoSEQ multiplex PCR; TCRdb holds only in-frame clones, not every one. Counted here are tens of thousands of clones, around 90% occurring once; the ten biggest clones make up 3.1%. The sequencing input was PBMCs. The origin of the receptors is a young man in good health and CMV-seronegative.

The V gene is TRBV18, the J gene TRBJ2-1; perhaps TRBD2 as D (7 bases). Germline V lookup: CDR1 KGHSH, CDR2 LQKENI. V was clipped by 8 bases and J by 7 bases, with 18 bases between them. The CDR3 runs 14 residues. The CDR3, as DNA: TGTGCCAGCGGTGGGGGCGGGAGTCGAAATGAGCAGTTCTTC. Its translation is CASGGGGSRNEQFF.

The J gene is TRBJ2-7, the V gene TRBV5-8; D is unclear. V gave up 10 bases and J gave up 4 bases, with 12 bases separating them. The CDR3 loop spans 11 amino acids. Germline CDR1 is SGHTS and CDR2 is YDEGEE. The CDR3 coding sequence is TGTGCCTCAAATCAGGCGTACGAGCAGTACTTC. Translated, it gives CASNQAYEQYF.

In this sample, this clone turned up a few times. The chain joins TRBV11-2 to TRBJ2-7; D gene uncertain. Germline values: CDR1 SGHAT, CDR2 FQNNGV. V lost 11 bases to trimming and J lost 4 bases, with 21 bases between them. The CDR3 covers 14 residues. CDR3 nucleotides: TGTGCCCCCCCGGCCCAGGATAAAAATTACGAGCAGTACTTC. Protein sequence: CAPPAQDKNYEQYF.

The chain links TRBV28 to TRBJ2-7, with 9 bases that match TRBD2. Judging by the DNA end, TRBJ2-5 fits better; the J call may be wrong. Germline CDR1 MDHEN, CDR2 SYDVKM. This CDR3 region has 14 residues. The DNA of the CDR3 is TGTGCCAGCAGTATCCCAGAGGGACTAGCGACCCAGTACTTC. Translated, it gives CASSIPEGLATQYF.

This rearrangement joins TRBV6-5 to TRBJ2-1; a weak D match, TRBD1 (5 bases). CDR3 size: 12 residues. Trimming removed 2 bases at V and 8 bases at J, with 7 bases between. Germline CDR1 reads MNHEY; CDR2 reads SVGAGI. The CDR3, as DNA: TGTGCCAGCAGTTACCTAGGGGATGAGCAGTTCTTC. Translating it yields CASSYLGDEQFF.

This clone has only a few counts. DNA for the CDR3: TGTGCCAGCAGCGTAGAGTCTAGCGGGAGCTACGAGCAGTACTTC. Amino acids: CASSVESSGSYEQYF. J is TRBJ2-7 and V is TRBV9, with 10 bases aligning to TRBD2. Trimming cost V 0 bases and J 3 bases; bases outside gene matches: 3. There are 15 residues in the CDR3. Per germline, CDR1 SGDLS and CDR2 YYNGEE.

V usage is TRBV18 and J usage is TRBJ2-3, with 7 bases matching TRBD1. The V and J ends lost 1 base and 0 bases, in that order; junction bases with no gene match: 7. Germline V CDR1 and CDR2: KGHSH, LQKENI. This CDR3 comprises 17 residues. The CDR3 DNA follows: TGTGCCAGCTCACCACGACAGGGCGAGTTCAGCACAGATACGCAGTATTTT. Translation: CASSPRQGEFSTDTQYF.

The rearrangement links TRBV4-2 to TRBJ2-7; possibly TRBD2 for D (6 bases). Per the germline V gene, CDR1 is LGHNA and CDR2 is YNFKEQ. V was trimmed by 0 bases and J by 2 bases, leaving 14 bases between them. The CDR3 sequence is 16 residues long. In nucleotides, the CDR3 is TGTGCCAGCAGCCAAGATTATACGGGAGACACCTACGAGCAGTACTTC. Encoded protein: CASSQDYTGDTYEQYF.

The chain has TRBV9 and TRBJ1-2; D call uncertain. This CDR3 is 13 amino acids long. The V gene lost 3 bases and the J gene lost 7 bases, with 13 bases spanning the gap. Germline assignment: CDR1 SGDLS and CDR2 YYNGEE. For the CDR3, the DNA is TGTGCCAGCAGCGCCGGGTCCGGTTCTGGCTACACCTTC. It translates to CASSAGSGSGYTF.

The rearrangement uses TRBV5-1 and TRBJ1-1; a weak D match, TRBD1 (5 bases). Per the germline V gene, CDR1 is SGHRS and CDR2 is YFSETQ. The CDR3 length is 12 residues. V gave up 3 bases and J gave up 4 bases, with 7 bases separating them. Here the CDR3 DNA reads TGCGCCAGCAGCTGGGGGGGCACTGAAGCTTTCTTT. Translation: CASSWGGTEAFF.

This sequence joins TRBV7-2 and TRBJ2-5; D may be TRBD2 (6 bases). Trimming stripped 4 bases from V and 5 bases from J, with 11 bases between. CDR3 length equals 13 residues. The germline gives CDR1 SGHTA, CDR2 FQGNSA. The CDR3, as DNA: TGTGCCAGCAGCTCACGGGGGAAGGAGACCCAGTACTTC. This translates into CASSSRGKETQYF.

The genes are TRBV25-1 and TRBJ2-7; 7 bases line up with TRBD1. Germline-derived CDR1 and CDR2 are MGHDK and SYGVNS. V lost 4 bases, J lost 0 bases, and 9 bases stayed unmatched. The CDR3 is 16 amino acids. The CDR3 nucleotides are TGTGCCAGCAGTGGCCAGACAGGGCCCCTCTCCTACGAGCAGTACTTC. It codes for CASSGQTGPLSYEQYF.

This chain uses TRBV27 with TRBJ2-6; D is possibly TRBD1 (5 bases). CDR1 MNHEY and CDR2 SMNVEV come from the germline V gene (reference sequence). CDR3 length: 15 residues. Trimming left V 6 bases short and J 4 bases short, with 13 bases between. CDR3: CASSDLGAGANVLTF. The DNA for the CDR3 is TGTGCCAGCAGCGATCTAGGGGCCGGGGCCAACGTCCTGACTTTC.

This clone appeared a few times. The chain links TRBV10-2 to TRBJ1-2, with D unclear. Trimming removed 10 bases from V and 2 bases from J, with 5 bases in between. Germline V gene lookup returns CDR1 WSHSY and CDR2 SAAADI. The CDR3 contains 10 residues. The CDR3 here is CATANYGYTF. Here the CDR3 DNA reads TGCGCCACTGCGAACTATGGCTACACCTTC.

This chain uses TRBV7-2 with TRBJ2-7; 7 nucleotides agree with TRBD2. The ends lost 5 bases at V and 4 bases at J; junction bases unmatched: 8. The CDR3 sequence is 14 residues long. Germline CDR1 is SGHTA and CDR2 is FQGNSA. The CDR3 loop is CASSPTQAGYEQYF. DNA for the CDR3: TGTGCCAGCAGCCCGACTCAAGCGGGGTACGAGCAGTACTTC.

V gene TRBV27 combines with J gene TRBJ2-7; D is possibly TRBD1 (5 bases). Germline CDR1 MNHEY, CDR2 SMNVEV (reference sequence). There are 13 residues in the CDR3. Trimming shortened V by 2 bases and J by 6 bases, and 11 bases separated the two germline ends. CDR3 sequence reads: CASSLIGAGEQYF. CDR3 sequence (DNA): TGTGCCAGCAGTTTAATAGGGGCCGGCGAGCAGTACTTC.

The rearrangement joins TRBV29-1 to TRBJ2-3; D may be TRBD2 (5 bases). Germline values: CDR1 SQVTM, CDR2 ANQGSEA. V gave up 6 bases and J gave up 5 bases, with 15 bases separating them. The CDR3 runs 13 residues. The CDR3 nucleotides read TGCAGCGTGCACACTAGTAGTGTAGATACGCAGTATTTT. It encodes CSVHTSSVDTQYF.

This clone was counted a single time. V gene TRBV5-1 combines with J gene TRBJ2-5; 8 nucleotides line up with TRBD2. Trimming at V came to 0 bases and at J to 6 bases, leaving 7 bases not matched to a gene. The CDR3 extends over 15 amino acids. CDR1 and CDR2 from the germline V gene are SGHRS and YFSETQ. DNA for the CDR3: TGCGCCAGCAGCTTGGTTAGCGGGATTTCAAAGACCCAGTACTTC. It translates to CASSLVSGISKTQYF.

CDR3 sequence: CASSLGRGYQETQYF. In DNA, the CDR3 is TGCGCCAGCAGCTTGGGCCGAGGGTACCAAGAGACCCAGTACTTC. The rearrangement uses TRBV5-1 and TRBJ2-5; a weak D match, TRBD2 (5 bases). V shed 0 bases and J shed 0 bases, with 9 bases lying between them. The CDR3 spans 15 residues. Looked up from germline, CDR1 is SGHRS and CDR2 is YFSETQ.

This chain uses TRBV7-2 with TRBJ2-7; no clear D. Germline V CDR1 and CDR2: SGHTA, FQGNSA. Trimming removed 2 bases at V and 7 bases at J, with 12 bases between. This CDR3 region has 13 residues. The CDR3 DNA follows: TGTGCCAGCAGCTTAACCCAAAAAGCGGAGCAGTACTTC. Translating gives CASSLTQKAEQYF.

The chain carries TRBV6-5 and TRBJ1-1, with 11 bases fitting TRBD1. After removal of 2 bases from V and 5 bases from J, the junction contained 4 bases not matched to a gene. CDR3 size: 15 residues. Germline lookup yields CDR1 MNHEY and CDR2 SVGAGI. DNA of the CDR3: TGTGCCAGCAGTTACGGACAGGGGGCCGGGACTGAAGCTTTCTTT. It is translated as CASSYGQGAGTEAFF.

The chain joins TRBV18 to TRBJ2-3, with 8 bases matching TRBD2. CDR3 size: 16 residues. V was pared by 3 bases and J by 2 bases, with 7 bases of the junction left unmatched. Germline V gene lookup returns CDR1 KGHSH and CDR2 LQKENI. The CDR3 protein is CASSPFGRGATDTQYF. CDR3 sequence (DNA): TGTGCCAGCTCACCTTTCGGGAGGGGCGCCACAGATACGCAGTATTTT. The variable domain in full, with the rest retrieved from reference TRBV18 and TRBJ2-3, is NAGVMQNPRHLVRRRGQEARLRCSPMKGHSHVYWYRQLPEEGLKFMVYLQKENIIDESGMPKERFSAEFPKEGPSILRIQQVVRGDSAAYFCASSPFGRGATDTQYFGPGTRLTVL.

Comment on this clone: Germline and junction disagree at one end, which may indicate a read error. V gene TRBV7-7 combines with J gene TRBJ2-5; 8 nucleotides match TRBD1. The CDR3 sequence is 13 residues long. Germline CDR1 and CDR2: SSHAT and FNYEAQ (reference sequence). CDR3 sequence (DNA): TGTGCTAGCAGCTTCGGACAGGGTGAGACCCAGTACTTC. It translates to CASSFGQGETQYF.

The chain employs TRBV7-3 and TRBJ1-1, with D possibly matching TRBD1 (6 bases). The CDR3 loop spans 14 amino acids. Trimming removed 3 bases from V and 3 bases from J, with 11 bases in between. CDR1 SGHTA and CDR2 FQGTGA come from the germline V gene. CDR3 amino acids: CASSFSQGDTEAFF. In DNA form, the CDR3 reads TGTGCCAGCAGCTTCTCACAGGGTGACACTGAAGCTTTCTTT. Together with reference TRBV7-3 and TRBJ1-1, the CDR3 gives the full variable domain: GAGVSQTPSNKVTEKGKYVELRCDPISGHTALYWYRQSLGQGPEFLIYFQGTGAADDSGLPNDRFFAVRPEGSVSTLKIQRTERGDSAVYLCASSFSQGDTEAFFGQGTRLTVV.

This sequence joins TRBV19 and TRBJ1-2; possibly TRBD1 for D (5 bases). CDR1 is LNHDA and CDR2 is SQIVND in the germline V gene (reference sequence). This CDR3 is built from 13 residues. Trimming removed 7 bases at V and 7 bases at J, with 16 bases between. CDR3 sequence reads: CASTLWGTGGYTF. The CDR3 DNA sequence: TGTGCCAGTACCCTCTGGGGAACAGGTGGCTACACCTTC.

The rearrangement joins TRBV29-1 to TRBJ2-7; 8 bases are a match to TRBD1. Germline-derived CDR1 and CDR2 are SQVTM and ANQGSEA. With V trimmed by 5 bases and J by 5 bases, 11 bases remained unmatched. The CDR3 has 14 residues. This chain's CDR3 is CSVLEGQGAHEQYF. The CDR3, as DNA: TGCAGCGTTCTGGAGGGGCAGGGGGCCCACGAGCAGTACTTC.

The genes are TRBV10-3 and TRBJ2-3; the D gene is possibly TRBD2 (5 bases). Trimming shortened V by 4 bases and J by 1 base, and 15 bases separated the two germline ends. The germline V gene has CDR1 ENHRY and CDR2 SYGVKD. CDR3 length: 16 residues. As DNA, the CDR3 is TGTGCCATCAGTGGGACTGCAGGAGTAGGCACAGATACGCAGTATTTT. Translating it yields CAISGTAGVGTDTQYF.

The chain employs TRBV7-2 and TRBJ2-3, with D perhaps matching TRBD2 (5 bases). CDR1 is SGHTA and CDR2 is FQGNSA in the germline V gene. The CDR3 loop spans 15 amino acids. Trimming cost V 4 bases and J 0 bases, with 11 bases left between them. As DNA, the CDR3 is TGTGCCAGCAGCTACGACTACCTGAGCACAGATACGCAGTATTTT. This gives the protein CASSYDYLSTDTQYF.

This sequence joins TRBV6-6 and TRBJ2-7, with D possibly matching TRBD1 (6 bases). This CDR3 is built from 16 residues. Between the trimmed V and J ends, which lost 2 bases and 1 base, there was a span of 15 bases. Germline assignment: CDR1 MNHNY and CDR2 SVGAGI (reference sequence). CDR3 amino acids: CASSYRSGTNSYEQYF. The CDR3, as DNA: TGTGCCAGCAGTTACCGGTCCGGGACAAATTCCTACGAGCAGTACTTC.

The rearrangement links TRBV10-3 to TRBJ1-1, with D possibly TRBD1 on 6 matching bases. CDR3 length: 13 residues. Trimming left V 6 bases short and J 1 base short, with 9 bases between. Per germline, CDR1 ENHRY and CDR2 SYGVKD. The CDR3 protein is CAISQQGNTEAFF. Written as DNA, the CDR3 is TGTGCCATCAGCCAACAGGGGAACACTGAAGCTTTCTTT.

V usage is TRBV30 and J usage is TRBJ1-2; D is unclear. There are 10 residues in the CDR3. Germline loops: CDR1 GTSNPN, CDR2 SVGIG (reference sequence). With 6 bases removed from V and 8 bases from J, the gap between germline ends came to 10 bases. DNA for the CDR3: TGTGCCTGTGCCGGGAGGGGCTACACCTTC. This encodes CACAGRGYTF.

The chain combines TRBV27 with TRBJ2-1, with 10 bases fitting TRBD1. In germline, CDR1 is MNHEY, CDR2 SMNVEV (reference sequence). CDR3 length: 15 residues. The J segment lost 8 bases and the V segment lost 3 bases, leaving 7 bases of the junction unmatched. The CDR3 protein is CASSLGDRGGYEQFF. DNA for the CDR3: TGTGCCAGCAGTTTGGGGGACAGGGGTGGTTATGAGCAGTTCTTC.